This paragraph covers one T cell receptor beta chain sequence. The antigen is not known. These data are taken from a study of T cells in localized non-small cell lung cancer. Libraries were prepared by immunoSEQ multiplex PCR; TCRdb keeps only in-frame clonotypes and omits some of them. The repertoire holds 2,000 to 2,500 clones, with roughly a quarter as singletons. Trimming pared 1 base from V and 5 bases from J, leaving 8 bases between. This CDR3 has 13 residues. Per germline, CDR1 SGHDN and CDR2 FVKESK. Points from the study as a whole: When the top 100 tumor clones were examined, a median 57 of them also appeared in the adjacent lung, which was paired and uninvolved.

The material was normal lung tissue next to the tumor, obtained before any cancer treatment. This clonotype was obtained from a man between 40 and 75 years old with stage III lung adenocarcinoma. The chain recombines TRBV14 with TRBJ1-2; D unclear. CDR3 sequence: CASSQVGGYGYTF. In DNA form, the CDR3 reads TGTGCCAGCAGCCAAGTGGGCGGATATGGCTACACCTTC.